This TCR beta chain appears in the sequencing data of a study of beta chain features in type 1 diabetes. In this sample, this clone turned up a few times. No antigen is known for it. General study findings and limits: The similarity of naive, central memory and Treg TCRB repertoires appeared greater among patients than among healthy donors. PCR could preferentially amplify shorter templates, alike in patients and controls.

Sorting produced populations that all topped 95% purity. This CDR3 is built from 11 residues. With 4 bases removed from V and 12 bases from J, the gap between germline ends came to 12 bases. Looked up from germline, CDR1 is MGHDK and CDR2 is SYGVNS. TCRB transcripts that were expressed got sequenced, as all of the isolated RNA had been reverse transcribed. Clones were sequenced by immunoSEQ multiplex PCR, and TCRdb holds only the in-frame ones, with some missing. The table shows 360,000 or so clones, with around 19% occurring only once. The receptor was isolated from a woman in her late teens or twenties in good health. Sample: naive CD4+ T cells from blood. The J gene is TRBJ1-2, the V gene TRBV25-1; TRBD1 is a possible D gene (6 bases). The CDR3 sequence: CASSAGVGDTF. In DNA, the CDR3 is TGTGCCAGCAGTGCAGGGGTCGGAGACACCTTC.